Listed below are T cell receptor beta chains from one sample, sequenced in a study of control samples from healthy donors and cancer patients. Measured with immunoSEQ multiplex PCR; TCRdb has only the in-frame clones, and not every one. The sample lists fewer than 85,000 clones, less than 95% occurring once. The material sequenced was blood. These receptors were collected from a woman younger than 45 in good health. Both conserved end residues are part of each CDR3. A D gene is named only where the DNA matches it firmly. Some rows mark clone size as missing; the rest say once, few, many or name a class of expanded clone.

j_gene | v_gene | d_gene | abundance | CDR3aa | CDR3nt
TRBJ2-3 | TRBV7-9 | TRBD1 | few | CASSLQGGGTDTQYF | TGTGCCAGCAGCTTACAAGGGGGCGGCACAGATACGCAGTATTTT
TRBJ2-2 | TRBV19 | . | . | CASTRQITGELFF | TGTGCCAGTACCAGGCAGATCACCGGGGAGCTGTTTTTT
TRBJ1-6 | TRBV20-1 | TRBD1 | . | CSASGPQGAHYNSPLHF | TGCAGTGCTAGTGGACCACAGGGGGCGCATTATAATTCACCCCTCCACTTT
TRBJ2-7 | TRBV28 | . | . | CASSFINTYEQYF | TGTGCCAGCAGTTTTATCAATACCTACGAGCAGTACTTC
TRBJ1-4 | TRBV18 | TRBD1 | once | CASSQTGGSWNEKLFF | TGTGCCAGCTCACAGACAGGGGGCTCATGGAATGAAAAACTGTTTTTT
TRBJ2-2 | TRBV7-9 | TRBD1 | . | CASSWGQVTLLGELFF | TGTGCCAGCAGCTGGGGACAGGTGACGCTTCTCGGGGAGCTGTTTTTT
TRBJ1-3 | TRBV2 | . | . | CASRQSPSGNTIYF | TGTGCCAGCCGACAGTCCCCATCTGGAAACACCATATATTTT
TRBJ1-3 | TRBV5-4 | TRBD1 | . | CASSVGTASGNTIYF | TGTGCCAGCAGCGTCGGGACAGCCTCTGGAAACACCATATATTTT
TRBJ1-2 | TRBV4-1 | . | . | CASSQPVPRSNYGYTF | TGCGCCAGCAGCCAACCAGTCCCGAGGAGTAACTATGGCTACACCTTC
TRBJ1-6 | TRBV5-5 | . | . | CASSTLPGAGNSPLHF | TGTGCCAGCAGCACTCTCCCAGGGGCTGGAAATTCACCCCTCCACTTT
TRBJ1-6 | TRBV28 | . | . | CASSFGGSSYNSPLHF | TGTGCCAGCAGTTTCGGCGGAAGCTCCTATAATTCACCCCTCCACTTT
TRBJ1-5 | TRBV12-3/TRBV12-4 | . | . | CASSMGGNQPQHF | TGTGCCAGCTCCATGGGGGGCAATCAGCCCCAGCATTTT
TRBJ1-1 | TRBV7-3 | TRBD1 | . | CASSLAPGGGTEAFF | TGTGCCAGCAGCTTAGCCCCAGGGGGTGGTACTGAAGCTTTCTTT
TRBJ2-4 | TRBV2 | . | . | CASGREVIAKNIQYF | TGTGCCAGCGGCAGGGAGGTGATAGCCAAAAACATTCAGTACTTC
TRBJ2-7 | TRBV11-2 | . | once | CASSLFAGNEQYF | TGTGCCAGCAGCTTATTTGCAGGGAACGAGCAGTACTTC
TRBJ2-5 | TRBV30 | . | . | CAWGDIGTQYF | TGTGCCTGGGGGGACATCGGGACCCAGTACTTC
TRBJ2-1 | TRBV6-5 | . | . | CASSYAGNEQFF | TGTGCCAGCAGTTACGCTGGGAATGAGCAGTTCTTC
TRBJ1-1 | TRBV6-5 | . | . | CASSYQGLAFF | TGTGCCAGCAGTTACCAGGGCCTGGCTTTCTTT
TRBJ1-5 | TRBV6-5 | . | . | CASSRGSSNQPQHF | TGTGCCAGCAGCCGTGGTTCTAGCAATCAGCCCCAGCATTTT
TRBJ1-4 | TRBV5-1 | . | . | CASSTQGHSEKLFF | TGCGCCAGCAGCACCCAAGGACATTCTGAAAAACTGTTTTTT
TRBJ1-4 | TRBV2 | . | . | CASRGEIREKLFF | TGTGCCAGCAGGGGGGAGATTCGTGAAAAACTGTTTTTT
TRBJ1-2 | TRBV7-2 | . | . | CASSLVASGQNGYTF | TGTGCCAGCAGCTTAGTGGCGTCAGGACAGAATGGCTACACCTTC